This is a list of T cell receptor beta chains from one sample in a study of CD8 T cells in Susac syndrome. TCRdb re-analysed the immunoSEQ multiplex PCR reads in MiXCR, keeping a single row per CDR3 protein. The sample comprises over 95,000 distinct CDR3 sequences, over 90% of which are singletons, and approximately 0.13% rests with the top ten. What was sequenced was CD4+ T cells from PBMCs. All receptors derive from a human donor in good health. Each CDR3 is given with its conserved first and last residue. Fields, in order: clone size, V gene, J gene, D gene, CDR3 DNA, CDR3 protein. A D gene is named only where the DNA matches it firmly. The size of a clone is reported for some rows only, either as once, few or many, or as a class for expanded clones.

.	TRBV5-6	TRBJ2-1	.	TGTGCCAGCAGTCTTCAGGTTAGCTCCTACAATGAGCAGTTCTTC	CASSLQVSSYNEQFF
.	TRBV7-3	TRBJ1-1	.	TGTGCCAGCAGCTTAAAAGCAGGGGAGGCTGAAGCTTTCTTT	CASSLKAGEAEAFF
once	TRBV5-1	TRBJ2-7	.	TGCGCCAGCAGCTTTGCGGGGAGCTCCCCCTACGAGCAGTACTTC	CASSFAGSSPYEQYF
.	TRBV12-3/TRBV12-4	TRBJ2-1	TRBD2	TGTGCCAGCAGTTTGTTCGCTAGCGGGTCCTCCTACAATGAGCAGTTCTTC	CASSLFASGSSYNEQFF
.	TRBV30	TRBJ2-7	.	TGTGCCTGGTCCCCGGGACACGAGCAGTACTTC	CAWSPGHEQYF
.	TRBV5-4	TRBJ2-3	.	TGTGCCAGCAGCTTGGAGACCCACAGCACAGATACGCAGTATTTT	CASSLETHSTDTQYF
.	TRBV7-2	TRBJ1-1	.	TGTGCCAGCAGCTTACTACCGGGACGGATGATGAACACTGAAGCTTTCTTT	CASSLLPGRMMNTEAFF
.	TRBV18	TRBJ2-7	.	TGTGCCAGCTCCGCGGACGGGCTTTACGAGCAGTACTTC	CASSADGLYEQYF
.	TRBV2	TRBJ1-1	.	TGTGCCAGCAGTGAAGGGATCCGCACTGAAGCTTTCTTT	CASSEGIRTEAFF
.	TRBV19	TRBJ1-1	.	TGTGCCAGTAGTATAGATTTTGCAGGTGTGAACACTGAAGCTTTCTTT	CASSIDFAGVNTEAFF
.	TRBV7-3	TRBJ1-2	.	TGTGCCAGCAGCCCGCTCCCTCGGGCGGAGAGAGGAGGCTACACCTTC	CASSPLPRAERGGYTF
.	TRBV28	TRBJ1-5	.	TGTGCCAGCAGTCCACGCGCTTATTCGGGCCAGCCCCAGCATTTT	CASSPRAYSGQPQHF
.	TRBV7-2	TRBJ2-5	TRBD1	TGTGCCAGCAGCTCCCGCGACAGGGCGAACCAAGAGACCCAGTACTTC	CASSSRDRANQETQYF
.	TRBV12-3/TRBV12-4	TRBJ2-1	.	TGTGCCAGCAGAGGAACAGGGATCGGCTCCTACAATGAGCAGTTCTTC	CASRGTGIGSYNEQFF
.	TRBV7-9	TRBJ1-5	TRBD1	TGTGCCAGCAGCTTAGACCCGGGACAGGGGGCTTGGAATCAACCCCAGCATTTT	CASSLDPGQGAWNQPQHF
.	TRBV6-2/TRBV6-3	TRBJ1-2	.	TGTGCCAGCCGCCCCGAAGCTAACTATGGCTACACCTTC	CASRPEANYGYTF
.	TRBV4-2	TRBJ2-6	TRBD2	TGTGCCAGCGACTCGGGACTAGCGGGGGGGACCTCTGGGGCCAACGTCCTGACTTTC	CASDSGLAGGTSGANVLTF
.	TRBV25-1	TRBJ2-7	TRBD1	TGTGCCAGCAGTGATTTGTCTGGGGACAGGCGATACGAGCAGTACTTC	CASSDLSGDRRYEQYF
.	TRBV4-3	TRBJ2-7	.	TGCGCCAGCAGCCAAGCCCAAACGACAGGTAGGGCGCAGTACTTC	CASSQAQTTGRAQYF
.	TRBV4-3	TRBJ2-7	.	TGCGCCAGCAGCCAAGATACGGGGGCACGCGAGCAGTACTTC	CASSQDTGAREQYF
.	TRBV11-2	TRBJ2-1	.	TGTGCCAGCAGCCGCACCTTTGAGCAGTTCTTC	CASSRTFEQFF
.	TRBV29-1	TRBJ2-3	.	TGCAGCGGGAGTAAAGGGACTAGCACAGATACGCAGTATTTT	CSGSKGTSTDTQYF
.	TRBV18	TRBJ2-1	TRBD2	TGTGCCAGCTCACCGTTGGGTAGCGGGAGGTCGGATGAGCAGTTCTTC	CASSPLGSGRSDEQFF
.	TRBV7-7	TRBJ2-7	TRBD1	TGTGCCAGCAGCCGCGGACAGGGTGAGCAGTACTTC	CASSRGQGEQYF
.	TRBV6-2/TRBV6-3	TRBJ2-1	.	TGTGCCAGCAGTCCCGGGACTCCAGCCTACAATGAGCAGTTCTTC	CASSPGTPAYNEQFF
.	TRBV14	TRBJ2-7	.	TGTGCCAGCAGCCAAGGCTACGAGCAGTACTTC	CASSQGYEQYF
.	TRBV7-8	TRBJ2-5	.	TGTGCCAGCAGCGCCTTGGGCGGGCAAGAGACCCAGTACTTC	CASSALGGQETQYF
.	TRBV9	TRBJ2-1	.	TGTGCCAGCAGCCGCTACGGGATCGTCGATGAGCAGTTCTTC	CASSRYGIVDEQFF
.	TRBV19	TRBJ2-3	.	TGTGCCAGTAGTACCCTTGTAGGCAGCACAGATACGCAGTATTTT	CASSTLVGSTDTQYF
few	TRBV11-2	TRBJ2-7	TRBD2	TGTGCCAGCAGCTCAGGACTAGCGGGGGCATTCTACGAGCAGTACTTC	CASSSGLAGAFYEQYF
.	TRBV4-1	TRBJ2-3	TRBD2	TGCGCCAGCAGTAGCGGGGGGTGGACAGATACGCAGTATTTT	CASSSGGWTDTQYF
.	TRBV10-3	TRBJ1-2	.	TGTGCCATCAGTGAGTCGGTAGCTAACTATGGCTACACCTTC	CAISESVANYGYTF
few	TRBV6-2/TRBV6-3	TRBJ2-7	TRBD2	TGTGCCAGCAGCCTGACTAGCGGGATCGTCGAGCAGTACTTC	CASSLTSGIVEQYF
.	TRBV3-1	TRBJ2-3	.	TGTGCCAGCAGCCAAGTAGACGACCCCGCTTATACGCAGTATTTT	CASSQVDDPAYTQYF
.	TRBV19	TRBJ2-7	.	TGTGCCAGTAGTATAGAGCAGGGTGGATACGAGCAGTACTTC	CASSIEQGGYEQYF
.	TRBV5-1	TRBJ2-5	.	TGCGCCAGCAGCTTGGCGGCAGCTCAGGGACAAGAGACCCAGTACTTC	CASSLAAAQGQETQYF
.	TRBV7-8	TRBJ1-5	.	TGTGCCAGCAGCCGGGCAGGGGCCCGATTAAAAAATCAGCCCCAGCATTTT	CASSRAGARLKNQPQHF
.	TRBV7-2	TRBJ2-5	.	TGTGCCAGCAGCTTAAACCCCGTTGAGACCCAGTACTTC	CASSLNPVETQYF
few	TRBV7-8	TRBJ2-3	.	TGTGCCAGCAGCCCGGCCACAGATACGCAGTATTTT	CASSPATDTQYF
.	TRBV20-1	TRBJ1-1	TRBD1	TGCAGTGCCTCCAGGGGGCGGGCCACTGAAGCTTTCTTT	CSASRGRATEAFF
few	TRBV29-1	TRBJ2-1	.	TGCAGCGTTTCTTCGTACAATGAGCAGTTCTTC	CSVSSYNEQFF
.	TRBV7-2	TRBJ2-1	.	TGTGCCAGCAGCTTAATAGCTGGGTACAATGAGCAGTTCTTC	CASSLIAGYNEQFF
.	TRBV5-1	TRBJ2-3	.	TGCGCCAGCAGTCGGGAGCTGGGTACGCAGTATTTT	CASSRELGTQYF
.	TRBV2	TRBJ1-5	.	TGTGCCAGCAGTGCGTGGACGATCGATCAGCCCCAGCATTTT	CASSAWTIDQPQHF
.	TRBV14	TRBJ1-6	.	TGTGCCTCCGGACGGGGGAGTAATTCACCCCTCCACTTT	CASGRGSNSPLHF
.	TRBV4-3	TRBJ2-7	TRBD2	TGCGCCAGCAGCCAAGCGGTCAGCGGGGGTGCCTACGAGCAGTACTTC	CASSQAVSGGAYEQYF
.	TRBV9	TRBJ1-1	TRBD1	TGTGCCAGCAGCGTAGGGCAGGGGGCTTTGAACACTGAAGCTTTCTTT	CASSVGQGALNTEAFF
.	TRBV2	TRBJ1-4	.	TGTGCCAGCAGTGTACAGGGCCCTAAGGAAAAACTGTTTTTT	CASSVQGPKEKLFF
.	TRBV24-1	TRBJ1-2	.	TGTGCCACCAGTGACCCGTCGACAGCTTATGGCTACACCTTC	CATSDPSTAYGYTF
.	TRBV6-2/TRBV6-3	TRBJ2-7	.	TGTGCCAGCAGTTACCATTCCTACGAGCAGTACTTC	CASSYHSYEQYF
once	TRBV5-1	TRBJ1-2	TRBD1	TGCGCCAGCAGCTTGGTGCCGGACAGGGGCCCTACAAACTATGGCTACACCTTC	CASSLVPDRGPTNYGYTF
once	TRBV18	TRBJ2-7	.	TGTGCCAGCTCACCGGCCCGGGACTCAAACTACGAGCAGTACTTC	CASSPARDSNYEQYF
.	TRBV6-2/TRBV6-3	TRBJ1-2	.	TGTGCCAGCAGTAACTCGAGAAGCCCGCAGGGAGGCTACACCTTC	CASSNSRSPQGGYTF
.	TRBV30	TRBJ1-1	.	TGTGCCTGGACCACCCGGACAGTGAACACTGAAGCTTTCTTT	CAWTTRTVNTEAFF
.	TRBV12-3/TRBV12-4	TRBJ1-5	.	TGTGCCAGCAGTTTAGGCAGAAAATATAGCAATCAGCCCCAGCATTTT	CASSLGRKYSNQPQHF
.	TRBV5-5	TRBJ2-2	TRBD1	TGTGCCAGCAGCTTGGCCGGACAGGGAAGGTTTGAGGCCGGGGAGCTGTTTTTT	CASSLAGQGRFEAGELFF
.	TRBV14	TRBJ1-5	.	TGTGCCAGCAGCCAAGTTCAGCCCCAGCATTTT	CASSQVQPQHF
few	TRBV19	TRBJ2-2	TRBD1	TGTGCCACCTTAATCAGGGGGCGCGATCCCGCCGGGGAGCTGTTTTTT	CATLIRGRDPAGELFF
.	TRBV6-1	TRBJ2-7	.	TGTGCCAGCAGTGACTTTCCCCAGCGGATCTCCTACGAGCAGTACTTC	CASSDFPQRISYEQYF
.	TRBV24-1	TRBJ2-5	TRBD1	TGTGCCACCAGTGACCGAACAGGGGGCCAAGAGACCCAGTACTTC	CATSDRTGGQETQYF